A single T cell receptor beta chain is shown here with its context. These data belong to a study of blood T cell repertoires in COVID-19. At the level of the study: Samples taken during acute and convalescent COVID-19 were collected in the United States, Italy and Spain. The cDNA or gDNA used as material had been derived from T cells, B-cell-depleted T cells, or PBMCs.

Profiled with immunoSEQ multiplex PCR; TCRdb holds only in-frame clones, not every one. Of roughly 190,000 clones listed, around 80% are singletons. V gave up 5 bases and J gave up 5 bases, with 18 bases separating them. This CDR3 has 15 residues. CDR1 LNHDA and CDR2 SQIVND come from the germline V gene (reference sequence). This clonotype originated in a young man with active or convalescent COVID-19. The V call is TRBV19, the J call TRBJ1-2; tentatively, D is TRBD1 (5 bases). What was sequenced was peripheral blood. CDR3: CASSDLGQGSYGYTF. As DNA, the CDR3 is TGTGCCAGTAGTGACCTTGGGCAGGGCTCGTATGGCTACACCTTC.